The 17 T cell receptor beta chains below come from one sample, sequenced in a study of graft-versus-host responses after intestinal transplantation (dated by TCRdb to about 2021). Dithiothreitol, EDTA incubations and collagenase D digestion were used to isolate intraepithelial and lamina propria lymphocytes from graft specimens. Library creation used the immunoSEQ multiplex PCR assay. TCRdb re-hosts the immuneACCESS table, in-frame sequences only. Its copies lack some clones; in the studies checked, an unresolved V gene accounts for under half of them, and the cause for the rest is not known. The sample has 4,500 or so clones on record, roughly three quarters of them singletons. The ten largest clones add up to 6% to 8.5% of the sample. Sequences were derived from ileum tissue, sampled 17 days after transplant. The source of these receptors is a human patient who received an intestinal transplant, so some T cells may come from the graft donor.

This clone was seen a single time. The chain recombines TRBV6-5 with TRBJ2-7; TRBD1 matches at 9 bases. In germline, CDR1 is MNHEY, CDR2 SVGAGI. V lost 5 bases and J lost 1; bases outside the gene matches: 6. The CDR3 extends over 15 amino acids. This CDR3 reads CASSLTGGASYEQYV. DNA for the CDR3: TGTGCCAGCAGTCTTACAGGGGGCGCTTCCTACGAGCAGTACGTC.

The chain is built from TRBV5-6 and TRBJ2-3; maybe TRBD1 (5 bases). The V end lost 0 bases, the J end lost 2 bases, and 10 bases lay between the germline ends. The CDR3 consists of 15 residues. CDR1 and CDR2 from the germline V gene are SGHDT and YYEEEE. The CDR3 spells CASSLARQNTDTQYF. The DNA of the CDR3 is TGTGCCAGCAGCTTGGCTAGACAGAACACAGATACGCAGTATTTT.

The CDR3 sequence is CASSRNRVTDTQYF. DNA of the CDR3: TGTGCCAGTAGTAGGAACAGGGTAACAGATACGCAGTATTTT. The chain has TRBV19 and TRBJ2-3, with a tentative D call TRBD1 (6 bases). Trimming stripped 4 bases from V and 3 bases from J, with 11 bases between. The CDR3 consists of 14 residues. The germline V gene encodes CDR1 LNHDA and CDR2 SQIVND (reference sequence).

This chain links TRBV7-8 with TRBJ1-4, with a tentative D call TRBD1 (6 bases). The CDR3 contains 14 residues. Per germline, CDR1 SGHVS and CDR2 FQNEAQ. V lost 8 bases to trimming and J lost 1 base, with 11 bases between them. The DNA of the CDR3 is TGTGCCAGCTACAGGGACCGAACTAATGAAAAACTGTTTTTT. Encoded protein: CASYRDRTNEKLFF.

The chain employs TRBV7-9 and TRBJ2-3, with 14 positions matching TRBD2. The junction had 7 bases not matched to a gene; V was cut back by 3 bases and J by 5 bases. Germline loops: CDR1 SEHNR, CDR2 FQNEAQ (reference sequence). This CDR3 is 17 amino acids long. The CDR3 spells CASSFLPGTSGGDTQYF. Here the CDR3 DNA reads TGTGCCAGCAGCTTTTTGCCCGGGACTAGCGGGGGAGATACGCAGTATTTT. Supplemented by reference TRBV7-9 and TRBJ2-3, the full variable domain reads DTGVSQNPRHKITKRGQNVTFRCDPISEHNRLYWYRQTLGQGPEFLTYFQNEAQLEKSRLLSDRFSAERPKGSFSTLEIQRTEQGDSAMYLCASSFLPGTSGGDTQYFGPGTRLTVL.

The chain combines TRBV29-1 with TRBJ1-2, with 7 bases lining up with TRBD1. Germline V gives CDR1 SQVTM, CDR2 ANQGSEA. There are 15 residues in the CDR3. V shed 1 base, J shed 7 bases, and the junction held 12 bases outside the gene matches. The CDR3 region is CSVEGSLVTGPGYTF. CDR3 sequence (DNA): TGCAGCGTTGAAGGGAGTTTGGTGACAGGGCCTGGCTACACCTTC. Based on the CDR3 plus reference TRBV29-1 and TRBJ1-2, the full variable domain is SAVISQKPSRDICQRGTSLTIQCQVDSQVTMMFWYRQQPGQSLTLIATANQGSEATYESGFVIDKFPISRPNLTFSTLTVSNMSPEDSSIYLCSVEGSLVTGPGYTFGSGTRLTVV.

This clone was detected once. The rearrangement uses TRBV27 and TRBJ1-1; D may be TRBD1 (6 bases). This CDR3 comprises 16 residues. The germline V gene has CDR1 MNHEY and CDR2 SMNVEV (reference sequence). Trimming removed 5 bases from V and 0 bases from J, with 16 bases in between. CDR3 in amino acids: CASSIHTGTMNTEAFF. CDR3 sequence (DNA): TGTGCCAGCAGTATACACACCGGGACAATGAACACTGAAGCTTTCTTT.

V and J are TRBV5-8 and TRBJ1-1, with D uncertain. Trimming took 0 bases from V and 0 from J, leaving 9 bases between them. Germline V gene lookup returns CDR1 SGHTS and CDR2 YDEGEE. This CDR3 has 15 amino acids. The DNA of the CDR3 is TGTGCCAGCAGCTTGGGGCAGTCCATGAACACTGAAGCTTTCTTT. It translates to CASSLGQSMNTEAFF. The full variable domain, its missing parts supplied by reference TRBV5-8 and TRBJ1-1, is EAGVTQSPTHLIKTRGQQATLRCSPISGHTSVYWYQQALGLGLQFLLWYDEGEERNRGNFPPRFSGRQFPNYSSELNVNALELEDSALYLCASSLGQSMNTEAFFGQGTRLTVV.

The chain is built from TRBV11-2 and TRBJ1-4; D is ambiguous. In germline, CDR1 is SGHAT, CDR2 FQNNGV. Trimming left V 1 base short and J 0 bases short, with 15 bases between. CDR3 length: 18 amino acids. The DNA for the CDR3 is TGTGCCAGCAGCTTAGGGTTTGGGGAGTTTGCAACTAATGAAAAACTGTTTTTT. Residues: CASSLGFGEFATNEKLFF.

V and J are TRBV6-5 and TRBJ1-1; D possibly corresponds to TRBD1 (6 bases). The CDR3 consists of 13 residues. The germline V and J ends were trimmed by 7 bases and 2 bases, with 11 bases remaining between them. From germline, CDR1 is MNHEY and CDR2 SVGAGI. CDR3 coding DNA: TGTGCCAGCATTAAGACAGGAAACACTGAAGCTTTCTTT. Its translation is CASIKTGNTEAFF.

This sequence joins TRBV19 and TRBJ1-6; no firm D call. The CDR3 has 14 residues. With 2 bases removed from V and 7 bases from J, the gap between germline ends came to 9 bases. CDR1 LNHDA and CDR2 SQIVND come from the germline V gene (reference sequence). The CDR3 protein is CASSISRQNSPLHF. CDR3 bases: TGTGCCAGTAGTATATCCAGGCAGAATTCACCCCTCCACTTT. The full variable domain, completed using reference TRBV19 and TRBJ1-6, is DGGITQSPKYLFRKEGQNVTLSCEQNLNHDAMYWYRQDPGQGLRLIYYSQIVNDFQKGDIAEGYSVSREKKESFPLTVTSAQKNPTAFYLCASSISRQNSPLHFGNGTRLTVT.

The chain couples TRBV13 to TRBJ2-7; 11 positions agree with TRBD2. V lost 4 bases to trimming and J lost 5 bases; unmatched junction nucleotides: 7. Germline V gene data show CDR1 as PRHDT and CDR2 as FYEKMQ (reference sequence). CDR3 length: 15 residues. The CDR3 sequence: CASSSLAGGPNEQYV. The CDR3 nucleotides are TGTGCCAGCAGCTCCTTAGCGGGGGGGCCTAACGAGCAGTACGTC.

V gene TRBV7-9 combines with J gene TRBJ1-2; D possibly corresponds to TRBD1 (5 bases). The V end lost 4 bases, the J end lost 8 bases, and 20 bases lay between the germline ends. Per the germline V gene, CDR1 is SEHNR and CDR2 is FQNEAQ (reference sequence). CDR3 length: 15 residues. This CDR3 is CASSSTRQGWKGYTF. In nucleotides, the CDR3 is TGTGCCAGCAGCTCAACGAGGCAGGGTTGGAAGGGCTACACCTTC.

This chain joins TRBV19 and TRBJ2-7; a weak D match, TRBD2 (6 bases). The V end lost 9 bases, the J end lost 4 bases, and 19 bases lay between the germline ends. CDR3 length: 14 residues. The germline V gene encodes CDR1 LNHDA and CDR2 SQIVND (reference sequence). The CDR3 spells CASVPRGTHYEQYV. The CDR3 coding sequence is TGTGCCAGCGTACCGCGGGGAACCCATTACGAGCAGTACGTC.

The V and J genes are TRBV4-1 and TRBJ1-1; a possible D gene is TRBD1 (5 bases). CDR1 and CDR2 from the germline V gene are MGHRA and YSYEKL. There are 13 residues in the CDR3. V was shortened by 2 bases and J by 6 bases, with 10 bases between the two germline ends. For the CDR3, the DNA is TGCGCCAGCAGCCAAAGGGAGGGGCCTGAAGCTTTCTTT. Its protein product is CASSQREGPEAFF.

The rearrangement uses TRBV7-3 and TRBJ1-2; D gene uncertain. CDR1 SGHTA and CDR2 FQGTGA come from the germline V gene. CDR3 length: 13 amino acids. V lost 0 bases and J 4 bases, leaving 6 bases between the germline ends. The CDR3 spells CASSLTQFYGYTF. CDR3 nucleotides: TGTGCCAGCAGCTTAACACAGTTCTATGGCTACACCTTC.

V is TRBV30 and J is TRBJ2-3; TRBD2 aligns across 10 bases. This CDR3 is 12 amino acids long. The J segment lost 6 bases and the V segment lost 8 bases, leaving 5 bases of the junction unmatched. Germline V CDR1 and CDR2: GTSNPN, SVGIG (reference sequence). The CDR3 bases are TGTGCCCAGCGGGGGGGCAGGGATACGCAGTATTTT. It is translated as CAQRGGRDTQYF. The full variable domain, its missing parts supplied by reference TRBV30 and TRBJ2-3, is SQTIHQWPATLVQPVGSPLSLECTVEGTSNPNLYWYRQAAGRGLQLLFYSVGIGQISSEVPQNLSASRPQDRQFILSSKKLLLSDSGFYLCAQRGGRDTQYFGPGTRLTVL.